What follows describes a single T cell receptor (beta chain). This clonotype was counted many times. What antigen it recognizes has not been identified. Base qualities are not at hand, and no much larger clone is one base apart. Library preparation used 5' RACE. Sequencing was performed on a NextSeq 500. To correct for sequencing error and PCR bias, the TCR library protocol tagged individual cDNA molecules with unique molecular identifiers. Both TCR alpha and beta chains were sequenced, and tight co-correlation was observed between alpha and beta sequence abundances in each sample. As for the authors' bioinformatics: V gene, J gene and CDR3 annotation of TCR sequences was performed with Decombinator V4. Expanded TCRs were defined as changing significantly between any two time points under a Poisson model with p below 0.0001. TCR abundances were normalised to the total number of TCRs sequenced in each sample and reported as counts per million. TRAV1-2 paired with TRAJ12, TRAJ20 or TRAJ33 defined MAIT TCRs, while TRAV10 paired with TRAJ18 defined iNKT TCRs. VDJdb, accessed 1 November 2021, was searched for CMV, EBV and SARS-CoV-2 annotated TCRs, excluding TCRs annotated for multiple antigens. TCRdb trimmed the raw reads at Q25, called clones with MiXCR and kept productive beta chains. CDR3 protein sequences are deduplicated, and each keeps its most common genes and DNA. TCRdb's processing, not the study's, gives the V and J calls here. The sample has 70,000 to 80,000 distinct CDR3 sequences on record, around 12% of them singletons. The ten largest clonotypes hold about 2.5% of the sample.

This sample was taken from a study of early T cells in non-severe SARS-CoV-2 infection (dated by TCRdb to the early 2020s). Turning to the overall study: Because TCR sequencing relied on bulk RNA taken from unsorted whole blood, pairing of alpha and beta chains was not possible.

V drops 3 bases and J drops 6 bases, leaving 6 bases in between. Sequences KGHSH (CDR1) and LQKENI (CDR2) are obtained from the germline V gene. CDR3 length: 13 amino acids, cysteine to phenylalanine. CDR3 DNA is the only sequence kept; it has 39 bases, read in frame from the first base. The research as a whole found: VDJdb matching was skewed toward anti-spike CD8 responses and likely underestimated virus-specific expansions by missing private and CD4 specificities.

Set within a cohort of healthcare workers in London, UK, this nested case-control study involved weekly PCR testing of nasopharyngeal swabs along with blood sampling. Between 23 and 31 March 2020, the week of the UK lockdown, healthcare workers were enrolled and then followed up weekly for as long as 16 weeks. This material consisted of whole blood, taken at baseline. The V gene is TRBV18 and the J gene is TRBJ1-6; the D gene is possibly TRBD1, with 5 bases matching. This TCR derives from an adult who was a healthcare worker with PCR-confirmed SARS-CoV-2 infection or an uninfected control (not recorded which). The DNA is TGTGCCAGCTCACCGGGACTTAATTCACCCCTCCACTTT. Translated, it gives CASSPGLNSPLHF.